This T cell receptor beta chain was recorded in a study of T cell responses to AZD1222 COVID-19 vaccine. Study observations and caveats: Vaccine-associated CD4 TCRs ranged over spike, dominating at 160-218 and 743-854.

TCRdb keeps only in-frame clones here, not all; method: immunoSEQ multiplex PCR. In the table there are over 150,000 clones, 75% to 95% of which are singletons. As regards this clone: Its matching antigen is unknown.

The germline CDR1 and CDR2 sequences are SEHNR and FQNEAQ (reference sequence). The CDR3 runs to 13 residues. V lost 0 bases, J lost 11 bases, and 3 bases stayed unmatched. This chain connects TRBV7-9 to TRBJ1-1, with 10 nucleotides matching TRBD1. This clonotype was obtained from an adult in good health. The specimen was peripheral blood, collected on day 0 of AZD1222 vaccination. CDR3 sequence (DNA): TGTGCCAGCAGCTTAGCGGACAGGGGGACGGCTTTCTTT. Translated, it gives CASSLADRGTAFF.